The 21 T cell receptor beta chains reported below all come from one sample, sequenced in a study of CD8+CD57+ T cells in acquired aplastic anemia. Patients picked for sequencing had shown CD8+CD57+ cell expansion detected by flow cytometry. Genomic DNA provided the template from which TCR beta VDJ and CDR3 profiles were obtained. Each CDR3 protein gets one entry after TCRdb re-called the reads with MiXCR. The sample comprises approximately 200,000 distinct CDR3 sequences, roughly 50% of which are singletons, and nearly 20% rests with the top ten. Sequences were obtained from sorted CD4+, CD8+, or CD8+CD57+ T cells (not recorded which) from PBMCs. The receptors stem from a human donor with aplastic anemia.

In regard to this clonotype: This CDR3 is missing its conserved last phenylalanine or tryptophan, likely due to a read error. This chain links TRBV20-1 with TRBJ2-7, with D maybe TRBD1 (5 bases). The CDR3 covers 17 residues. Trimming took off 3 bases at V and 3 bases at J, with 24 bases between the two ends. Germline V gene sequence: CDR1 DFQATT, CDR2 SNEGSKA (reference sequence). In DNA form, the CDR3 reads TGCAGTGCTAGCGGTTTGAGCAGGGTTGGGGTAAGCTACGAGCAGTACCTC. Its protein is CSASGLSRVGVSYEQYL.

The table lists this clonotype with many counts. This sequence joins TRBV5-1 and TRBJ2-7, with 9 bases lining up with TRBD1. The CDR3 is 14 residues long. Germline assignment: CDR1 SGHRS and CDR2 YFSETQ. V dropped 3 bases and J dropped 7; count of bases not matched to a gene: 8. DNA of the CDR3: TGCGCCAGCAGCTCGGGACAGGGTACCTGGGAGCAGTACTTC. It translates to CASSSGQGTWEQYF.

At least ten counts were recorded for this clonotype. This chain joins TRBV30 and TRBJ1-6, with TRBD1 matching over 7 bases. The V gene end was trimmed by 0 bases and the J gene end by 10 bases; junction bases not matched to a gene: 3. From germline, CDR1 is GTSNPN and CDR2 SVGIG (reference sequence). The CDR3 has 13 residues. Written as DNA, the CDR3 is TGTGCCTGGAGTGTACAGGGGCGGTCACCCCTCCACTTT. Its translation: CAWSVQGRSPLHF.

This clonotype was observed at least ten times. V usage is TRBV2 and J usage is TRBJ2-1, with 9 bases aligning to TRBD1. With 6 bases clipped from V and 4 bases from J, the junction kept 7 bases outside the gene matches. The V gene's germline CDR1 is SNHLY and CDR2 FYNNEI. The CDR3 has 15 residues. The CDR3 bases are TGTGCCAGCAGCAGCCGGGACAGGGCTTACAATGAGCAGTTCTTC. This codes for CASSSRDRAYNEQFF.

On this clonotype itself: A much larger clone lies a single base off, so this may be a read error. The chain uses TRBV6-5 and TRBJ2-7; TRBD2 aligns across 11 bases. The germline gives CDR1 MNHEY, CDR2 SVGAGI. V trimming: 4 bases; J trimming: 8 bases; junction bases outside the gene matches: 16. CDR3 length: 17 amino acids. CDR3 in DNA: TGTGCCAGCAGTTCACCGTTCTTTAGCGGGGGGGCCGACAAGCAGTACTTC. This gives the protein CASSSPFFSGGADKQYF.

The CDR3 region is CASRADRGYYVEQYF. In nucleotides, the CDR3 is TGTGCCAGCAGGGCTGACAGGGGGTACTACGTGGAGCAGTACTTC. This chain joins TRBV2 and TRBJ2-7; 9 bases agree with TRBD1. The CDR3 runs to 15 residues. The germline V gene encodes CDR1 SNHLY and CDR2 FYNNEI. After removal of 6 bases from V and 7 bases from J, the junction contained 13 bases not matched to a gene.

This clonotype was observed at least ten times. The CDR3 DNA sequence: TGTGCCAGCAGCTTTCACGGGGGTCCTTACAATGAGCAGTTCTTC. This encodes CASSFHGGPYNEQFF. The rearrangement uses TRBV7-9 and TRBJ2-1; D might be TRBD2 (6 bases). The V gene's germline CDR1 is SEHNR and CDR2 FQNEAQ (reference sequence). The CDR3 has 15 amino acids. With 3 bases removed from V and 4 bases from J, the gap between germline ends came to 13 bases. The full variable domain, in which reference TRBV7-9 and TRBJ2-1 provide the parts outside the CDR3, is DTGVSQNPRHKITKRGQNVTFRCDPISEHNRLYWYRQTLGQGPEFLTYFQNEAQLEKSRLLSDRFSAERPKGSFSTLEIQRTEQGDSAMYLCASSFHGGPYNEQFFGPGTRLTVL.

This clonotype was detected a few times. V gene TRBV12-3 or TRBV12-4 combines with J gene TRBJ1-2; D is perhaps TRBD1 (5 bases). The germline V and J ends were trimmed by 7 bases and 1 base, with 19 bases remaining between them. CDR3 size: 16 residues. The CDR3 loop reads CASTQGPGHLNYGYTF. CDR3 DNA sequence: TGTGCCAGCACCCAAGGTCCAGGGCACCTTAACTATGGCTACACCTTC.

This clonotype was counted ten times or more. V usage is TRBV5-8 and J usage is TRBJ2-2; D might be TRBD2 (5 bases). The CDR3 extends over 14 amino acids. CDR1 SGHTS and CDR2 YDEGEE come from the germline V gene. V lost 2 bases, J lost 8 bases, and 13 bases lay in between. The CDR3 sequence: CASSLRTSLGELFF. CDR3 nucleotide sequence: TGTGCCAGCAGCTTAAGAACTAGTTTAGGGGAGCTGTTTTTT.

A single count supports this clonotype. The V gene is TRBV6-2 or TRBV6-3, the J gene TRBJ1-4; no clear D. CDR3 size: 17 residues. The germline CDR1 and CDR2 sequences are MNHEY and SVGEGT. V was clipped by 5 bases and J by 4 bases, with 20 bases between them. CDR3 nucleotide sequence: TGTGCCAGCAGTACTATCCCTCGGGCGGACTTTAATGAAAAACTGTTTTTT. This translates into CASSTIPRADFNEKLFF.

The genes are TRBV15 and TRBJ1-2; 7 bases agree with TRBD1. The germline gives CDR1 LNHNV, CDR2 YYDKDF (reference sequence). The CDR3 runs 13 residues. V lost 1 base, J lost 4 bases, and 0 bases stayed unmatched. The CDR3 sequence: CATSRGTGYGYTF. CDR3 sequence (DNA): TGTGCCACCAGCAGAGGGACAGGCTATGGCTACACCTTC.

The rearrangement links TRBV14 to TRBJ2-5; 7 bases map to TRBD2. V was pared by 1 base and J by 2 bases, with 7 bases of the junction left unmatched. This CDR3 has 16 amino acids. Germline lookup yields CDR1 SGHDN and CDR2 FVKESK. The CDR3 is CASSQGRRRGQETQYF. CDR3 nucleotides: TGTGCCAGCAGCCAAGGTCGGCGGCGGGGGCAAGAGACCCAGTACTTC.

CDR3 in amino acids: CSAPGGGANVLTF. CDR3 DNA: TGCAGTGCCCCGGGCGGAGGGGCCAACGTCCTGACTTTC. The chain has TRBV20-1 and TRBJ2-6, with D unclear. The CDR3 sequence is 13 residues long. Per germline, CDR1 DFQATT and CDR2 SNEGSKA (reference sequence). The V and J ends lost 6 bases and 4 bases respectively, with 10 bases between them.

The chain links TRBV11-1 to TRBJ1-1; D is ambiguous. The germline V and J ends were trimmed by 1 base and 4 bases, with 10 bases remaining between them. Germline V gene data show CDR1 as SGHAT and CDR2 as FQDESV (reference sequence). CDR3 length: 14 amino acids. In DNA, the CDR3 is TGTGCCAGCAGCTTAGGACTCTTGAGCACTGAAGCTTTCTTT. Translated, it gives CASSLGLLSTEAFF.

The sample holds many counts of this clonotype. CDR3: CSAWGDSYGYTF. Written as DNA, the CDR3 is TGCAGCGCATGGGGGGACAGCTATGGCTACACCTTC. V and J are TRBV29-1 and TRBJ1-2, with 7 nucleotides matching TRBD1. The V segment lost 7 bases and the J segment 4 bases; nucleotides outside the gene matches: 6. Germline lookup yields CDR1 SQVTM and CDR2 ANQGSEA. CDR3 length: 12 residues.

The CDR3 protein is CSAARDGYGYTF. Here the CDR3 DNA reads TGCAGTGCTGCGCGGGACGGATATGGCTACACCTTC. The J gene is TRBJ1-2, the V gene TRBV20-1; weak D call: TRBD1 (5 bases). V dropped 5 bases and J dropped 5 bases, with 12 bases sitting between them. The germline V gene encodes CDR1 DFQATT and CDR2 SNEGSKA (reference sequence). The CDR3 contains 12 residues.

This clonotype was seen repeatedly, ten times or more. The rearrangement joins TRBV2 to TRBJ1-1; TRBD1 matches at 7 bases. CDR3 length: 14 residues. Germline assignment: CDR1 SNHLY and CDR2 FYNNEI. V was pared by 5 bases and J by 5 bases, with 8 bases of the junction left unmatched. The chain's CDR3 is CASSTHTGVTEAFF. As DNA, the CDR3 is TGTGCCAGCAGTACCCATACAGGGGTGACTGAAGCTTTCTTT.

The gene calls are TRBV11-1 and TRBJ2-7, with D tentatively TRBD1 or TRBD2 (5 bases each). Trimming took 4 bases from V and 1 from J, leaving 11 bases between them. The CDR3 extends over 14 amino acids. CDR1 is SGHAT, CDR2 FQDESV, per germline (reference sequence). The CDR3 region is CASSSRDGSYEQYF. CDR3 sequence (DNA): TGTGCCAGCAGCTCCCGGGACGGGTCCTACGAGCAGTACTTC.

This chain links TRBV2 with TRBJ2-6; 7 bases are a match to TRBD1. This CDR3 has 18 amino acids. The germline V gene has CDR1 SNHLY and CDR2 FYNNEI. V was pared by 5 bases and J by 0 bases, with 10 bases of the junction left unmatched. The CDR3 sequence is CASSSPGTVSSGANVLTF. The CDR3 nucleotides are TGTGCCAGCAGTAGTCCCGGGACAGTTAGCTCTGGGGCCAACGTCCTGACTTTC.

CDR3 protein: CSATDSANEKLFF. The CDR3 DNA reads as TGCAGTGCCACGGACAGTGCTAATGAAAAACTGTTTTTT. This rearrangement joins TRBV20-1 to TRBJ1-4; a weak D match, TRBD1 (6 bases). V was shortened by 6 bases and J by 3 bases, with 11 bases between the two germline ends. Germline V gene sequence: CDR1 DFQATT, CDR2 SNEGSKA (reference sequence). The length of the CDR3 is 13 residues.

The rearrangement joins TRBV12-3 or TRBV12-4 to TRBJ1-2; possibly TRBD1 for D (6 bases). This CDR3 contains 14 residues. The V end lost 5 bases, the J end lost 10 bases, and 20 bases lay between the germline ends. The CDR3 loop reads CASSTQGATPDYTF. In DNA form, the CDR3 reads TGTGCCAGCAGTACACAGGGAGCCACTCCGGACTACACCTTC.